These 8 T cell receptor beta chains share one sample of origin, sequenced in a study of shared clonotypes between healthy human individuals. Profiled with immunoSEQ multiplex PCR; TCRdb holds only in-frame clones, not every one. This sample yields roughly 770,000 clones, of which 90% to 97% are seen a single time; roughly 0.23% belongs to the top ten. Naive CD8 cells were CD45RO-negative, positively selected for CCR7, excluding terminally differentiated effector memory CD45RA+ cells. The sequenced sample consisted of naive CD8+ T cells sorted from blood. These receptors originate from a man aged 30 to 45 in good health.

V and J are TRBV2 and TRBJ1-1; 9 bases match TRBD1. J gave up 1 base and V 6 bases, and 3 bases lay outside the gene matches. The germline CDR1 and CDR2 sequences are SNHLY and FYNNEI. The CDR3 totals 14 residues. CDR3 sequence: CASRTGGTNTEAFF. For the CDR3, the DNA is TGTGCCAGCAGGACAGGGGGTACGAACACTGAAGCTTTCTTT.

This clone was recorded only once. V usage is TRBV7-9 and J usage is TRBJ2-7; 7 bases line up with TRBD2. Germline CDR1 reads SEHNR; CDR2 reads FQNEAQ (reference sequence). This CDR3 contains 15 residues. V was clipped by 6 bases and J by 2 bases; unmatched bases: 10. The CDR3 bases are TGTGCCAGCAGTCACCCCGGGGAGGGGACCTACGAGCAGTACTTC. This codes for CASSHPGEGTYEQYF.

The DNA of the CDR3 is TGCGCCAGCAGTGTCGGATCCACAGATACGCAGTATTTT. This translates into CASSVGSTDTQYF. This sequence joins TRBV10-1 and TRBJ2-3; D gene ambiguous. Germline CDR1 WNHNN, CDR2 SYGVQD (reference sequence). This CDR3 has 13 amino acids. V was cut by 4 bases and J by 2 bases, with 7 bases left in between.

V usage is TRBV28 and J usage is TRBJ1-5; D perhaps matches TRBD1 (6 bases). Germline values: CDR1 MDHEN, CDR2 SYDVKM. The CDR3 has 12 residues. Between the trimmed V and J ends, which lost 5 bases and 7 bases, there was a span of 9 bases. This chain's CDR3 is CASSTGRQPQHF. The DNA for the CDR3 is TGTGCCAGCAGTACAGGGCGGCAGCCCCAGCATTTT.

This rearrangement joins TRBV19 to TRBJ1-1, with 9 bases lining up with TRBD1. Germline assignment: CDR1 LNHDA and CDR2 SQIVND (reference sequence). V was pared by 2 bases and J by 10 bases, with 11 bases of the junction left unmatched. CDR3 length equals 15 residues. CDR3 protein: CASSILATGGPRAFF. CDR3 in DNA: TGTGCCAGTAGTATACTCGCTACAGGGGGCCCGAGAGCTTTCTTT.

V is TRBV2 and J is TRBJ1-2, with D unresolved. V was cut by 2 bases and J by 0 bases, with 13 bases left in between. Germline-derived CDR1 and CDR2 are SNHLY and FYNNEI. The CDR3 extends over 16 amino acids. CDR3 residues: CASSESSFGANYGYTF. CDR3 nucleotides: TGTGCCAGCAGTGAATCCTCGTTCGGGGCTAACTATGGCTACACCTTC.

The chain joins TRBV5-6 to TRBJ2-3; 8 bases agree with TRBD2. Germline V gene sequence: CDR1 SGHDT, CDR2 YYEEEE. The CDR3 has 17 amino acids. The junction had 6 bases not matched to a gene; V was cut back by 0 bases and J by 0 bases. The CDR3 loop is CASSLEGKRESTDTQYF. CDR3 coding DNA: TGTGCCAGCAGCTTGGAAGGGAAGCGGGAGAGCACAGATACGCAGTATTTT.

The rearrangement links TRBV30 to TRBJ2-1; 9 positions agree with TRBD2. The CDR3 has 15 amino acids. The germline V gene encodes CDR1 GTSNPN and CDR2 SVGIG (reference sequence). Germline trimming cut 2 bases from V and 1 base from J; bases unmatched to any gene: 3. The CDR3 loop reads CAWSYTSGSYNEQFF. In DNA form, the CDR3 reads TGTGCCTGGAGTTATACTAGCGGGTCCTACAATGAGCAGTTCTTC. The whole variable domain, filled in from reference TRBV30 and TRBJ2-1, reads SQTIHQWPATLVQPVGSPLSLECTVEGTSNPNLYWYRQAAGRGLQLLFYSVGIGQISSEVPQNLSASRPQDRQFILSSKKLLLSDSGFYLCAWSYTSGSYNEQFFGPGTRLTVL.